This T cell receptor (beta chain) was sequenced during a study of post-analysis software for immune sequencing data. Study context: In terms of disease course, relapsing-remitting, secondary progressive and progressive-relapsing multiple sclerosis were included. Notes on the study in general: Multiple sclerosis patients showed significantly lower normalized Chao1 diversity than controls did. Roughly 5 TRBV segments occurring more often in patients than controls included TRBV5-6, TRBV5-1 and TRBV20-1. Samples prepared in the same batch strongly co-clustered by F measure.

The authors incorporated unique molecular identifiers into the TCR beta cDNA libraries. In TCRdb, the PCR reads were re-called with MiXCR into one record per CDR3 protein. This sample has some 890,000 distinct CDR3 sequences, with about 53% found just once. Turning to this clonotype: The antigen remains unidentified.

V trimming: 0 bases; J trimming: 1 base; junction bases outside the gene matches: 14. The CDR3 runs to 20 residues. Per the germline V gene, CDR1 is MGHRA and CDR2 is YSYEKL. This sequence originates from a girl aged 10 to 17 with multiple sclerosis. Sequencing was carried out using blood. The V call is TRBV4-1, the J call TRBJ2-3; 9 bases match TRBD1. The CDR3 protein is CASSQELSGQGKMGTDTQYF. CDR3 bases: TGCGCCAGCAGCCAAGAATTATCCGGACAGGGGAAAATGGGCACAGATACGCAGTATTTT.